This T cell receptor (beta chain) was retrieved from a study of T cell repertoires in cytomegalovirus infection. There are 18 residues in the CDR3. Germline V gene data show CDR1 as MDHEN and CDR2 as SYDVKM. Trimming shortened V by 4 bases and J by 3 bases, and 25 bases separated the two germline ends. A remark on this clonotype: Antigen: not known.

TCRdb re-derived calls from the reads in MiXCR, one entry per CDR3 protein. The sample yields 450,000 to 600,000 distinct CDR3 sequences, roughly a third seen once. The source is a human donor in good health (CMV status not recorded). Some clones in this sample may be carry-over from other donors' samples. The sample in question was cultured PBMCs, obtained from culture after CMV antigen stimulation. The chain recombines TRBV28 with TRBJ2-7, with D possibly being TRBD2 (6 bases). CDR3 sequence (DNA): TGTGCCAGCAGTTCCCCGACACTTAAGGGAGGATGGATCTACGAGCAGTACTTC. This sequence encodes CASSSPTLKGGWIYEQYF.